These 20 T cell receptor beta chains were sequenced from one sample in a study of blood T cell repertoires in COVID-19. Profiled with immunoSEQ multiplex PCR; TCRdb holds only in-frame clones, not every one. The profile shows some 120,000 clones, approximately 90% of them singletons. The sample consisted of peripheral blood. Source of these receptors: a human donor with active COVID-19. The donor label of this sample is uncertain.

The genes are TRBV7-2 and TRBJ2-3; TRBD2 agrees at 11 bases. The CDR3 is 16 amino acids. Germline-derived CDR1 and CDR2 are SGHTA and FQGNSA. Unmatched junction bases numbered 10, after V lost 5 bases and J lost 6 bases. CDR3 in DNA: TGTGCCAGCAGCATTGCTAGCGGGGGGTTAGCGGATACGCAGTATTTT. Translating it yields CASSIASGGLADTQYF.

On this clone itself: At the DNA level, this CDR3 is encoded by other sequences in the same sample as well. V is TRBV2 and J is TRBJ1-5, with D possibly matching TRBD1 (5 bases). With 6 bases removed from V and 6 bases from J, the gap between germline ends came to 15 bases. Germline V gene sequence: CDR1 SNHLY, CDR2 FYNNEI. The CDR3 has 14 residues. CDR3 sequence reads: CASRTGGEGQPQHF. CDR3 DNA sequence: TGTGCCAGCAGAACAGGCGGTGAAGGTCAGCCCCAGCATTTT.

The gene calls are TRBV6-5 and TRBJ1-1; 9 bases are shared with TRBD1. Trimming at V came to 3 bases and at J to 5 bases, leaving 7 bases not matched to a gene. CDR1 MNHEY and CDR2 SVGAGI come from the germline V gene. This CDR3 has 15 amino acids. The CDR3 reads CASSYGTGRLTEAFF. As DNA, the CDR3 is TGTGCCAGCAGTTATGGGACAGGGCGGTTGACTGAAGCTTTCTTT.

V gene TRBV5-1 combines with J gene TRBJ1-1; D not certain. The CDR3 length is 11 residues. The ends were cut back, 5 bases at V and 5 bases at J, with 7 bases in the middle. CDR1 and CDR2 (germline): SGHRS, YFSETQ. The CDR3 nucleotides read TGCGCCAGCAGGGGAGGGACTGAAGCTTTCTTT. Amino acid sequence: CASRGGTEAFF.

This chain connects TRBV29-1 to TRBJ2-2; TRBD1 matches at 7 bases. Germline values: CDR1 SQVTM, CDR2 ANQGSEA. V gave up 0 bases and J gave up 7 bases; unmatched junction bases: 8. The CDR3 runs to 15 residues. In DNA, the CDR3 is TGCAGCGTTGAAGATCCCGGCAGGGGGTACGGGGAGCTGTTTTTT. Its protein product is CSVEDPGRGYGELFF.

The chain couples TRBV28 to TRBJ2-7; TRBD1 matches at 8 bases. From germline, CDR1 is MDHEN and CDR2 SYDVKM. There are 15 residues in the CDR3. V lost 6 bases and J lost 0; bases outside the gene matches: 7. CDR3 sequence (DNA): TGTGCCAGCAGAGCGGACAGGGTTCCCTCCTACGAGCAGTACTTC. Its protein is CASRADRVPSYEQYF.

The chain uses TRBV5-1 and TRBJ2-1, with TRBD2 matching 13 bases. The CDR3 extends over 17 amino acids. Losses at the gene ends were 3 bases for V and 3 bases for J; bases not matched to a gene: 6. The germline V gene encodes CDR1 SGHRS and CDR2 YFSETQ. CDR3 nucleotide sequence: TGCGCCAGCAGCTCCGGACTAGCGGGGGTTCTCTACAATGAGCAGTTCTTC. Residues: CASSSGLAGVLYNEQFF.

V usage is TRBV7-9 and J usage is TRBJ2-4, with D hard to call. The CDR3 has 11 residues. Germline V gene data show CDR1 as SEHNR and CDR2 as FQNEAQ (reference sequence). The V end lost 5 bases, the J end lost 6 bases, and 5 bases lay between the germline ends. CDR3 in DNA: TGTGCCAGCAGCCCGGGAAACATTCAGTACTTC. This encodes CASSPGNIQYF.

The count of this clone is one. J is TRBJ1-2 and V is TRBV5-6; TRBD1 might be the D (6 bases). The V and J ends lost 2 bases and 6 bases respectively, with 11 bases between them. CDR3 length: 13 residues. The V gene's germline CDR1 is SGHDT and CDR2 YYEEEE. CDR3 bases: TGTGCCAGCAGCTTCGGGGGGCTAAATGGCTACACCTTC. Amino acids: CASSFGGLNGYTF.

The chain couples TRBV4-3 to TRBJ2-2; weak D call: TRBD1 (6 bases). Looked up from germline, CDR1 is LGHNA and CDR2 is YSLEER. This CDR3 region has 17 residues. Trimming took off 0 bases at V and 4 bases at J, with 15 bases between the two ends. CDR3 region: CASSQDRAGAITGELFF. The CDR3, as DNA: TGCGCCAGCAGCCAAGATAGAGCAGGGGCGATCACCGGGGAGCTGTTTTTT.

The V gene is TRBV19, the J gene TRBJ2-7; 10 bases agree with TRBD1. V shed 4 bases and J 2 bases; nucleotides not matched to a gene: 2. The CDR3 loop spans 14 amino acids. The germline gives CDR1 LNHDA, CDR2 SQIVND (reference sequence). As DNA, the CDR3 is TGTGCCAGTAGTACAGGACAGGGGGCCTACGAGCAGTACTTC. Its translation is CASSTGQGAYEQYF.

The chain couples TRBV5-4 to TRBJ2-7; 8 bases map to TRBD2. The V segment lost 0 bases and the J segment 3 bases; nucleotides outside the gene matches: 5. There are 15 residues in the CDR3. Germline V CDR1 and CDR2: SGHNT, YYREEE (reference sequence). Here the CDR3 DNA reads TGTGCCAGCAGCTTGGCACGGGGGGGGGTCTACGAGCAGTACTTC. It specifies CASSLARGGVYEQYF.

CDR3 in DNA: TGTGCCAGCAGTGCCCAGGCGGGATCACGTGGCTACACCTTC. Protein: CASSAQAGSRGYTF. This rearrangement joins TRBV25-1 to TRBJ1-2; D unresolved. The CDR3 consists of 14 residues. The germline CDR1 and CDR2 sequences are MGHDK and SYGVNS. Trimming removed 4 bases from V and 7 bases from J, with 16 bases in between.

The gene calls are TRBV11-2 and TRBJ2-7; unclear D gene. The CDR3 spans 14 residues. V dropped 5 bases and J dropped 1 base, with 12 bases sitting between them. The germline gives CDR1 SGHAT, CDR2 FQNNGV. CDR3 region: CASSARHLSYEQYF. DNA for the CDR3: TGTGCCAGCAGCGCCCGACACCTTTCCTACGAGCAGTACTTC. Full variable domain (rest looked up from reference TRBV11-2 and TRBJ2-7): EAGVAQSPRYKIIEKRQSVAFWCNPISGHATLYWYQQILGQGPKLLIQFQNNGVVDDSQLPKDRFSAERLKGVDSTLKIQPAKLEDSAVYLCASSARHLSYEQYFGPGTRLTVT.

V usage is TRBV28 and J usage is TRBJ1-5, with D perhaps TRBD1 (6 bases). The V gene's germline CDR1 is MDHEN and CDR2 SYDVKM. The V and J ends lost 6 bases and 0 bases respectively, with 9 bases between them. CDR3 length: 14 residues. Here the CDR3 reads CASRTGVSNQPQHF. The DNA of the CDR3 is TGTGCCAGCAGGACAGGAGTTAGCAATCAGCCCCAGCATTTT.

J is TRBJ2-6 and V is TRBV28, with 7 bases identical to TRBD1. CDR3 size: 16 residues. V shed 4 bases, J shed 0 bases, and the junction held 3 bases outside the gene matches. Germline V gene lookup returns CDR1 MDHEN and CDR2 SYDVKM. This CDR3 is CASSSGTDSGANVLTF. CDR3 DNA: TGTGCCAGCAGTTCAGGGACAGACTCTGGGGCCAACGTCCTGACTTTC.

CDR3 in DNA: TGTGCCAGCAGCTTGGACGGGGGAACTGAAGCTTTCTTT. Translated, it gives CASSLDGGTEAFF. The V and J genes are TRBV5-4 and TRBJ1-1; D might be TRBD1 (5 bases). V was clipped by 0 bases and J by 5 bases, with 8 bases between them. Per the germline V gene, CDR1 is SGHNT and CDR2 is YYREEE (reference sequence). The length of the CDR3 is 13 residues.

The chain combines TRBV5-1 with TRBJ1-5, with D possibly being TRBD1 (5 bases). Looked up from germline, CDR1 is SGHRS and CDR2 is YFSETQ. Trimming cost V 0 bases and J 3 bases, with 10 bases left between them. The CDR3 loop spans 15 amino acids. CDR3 sequence: CASSLGQGYNQPQHF. For the CDR3, the DNA is TGCGCCAGCAGCTTGGGGCAGGGATACAATCAGCCCCAGCATTTT.

The rearrangement links TRBV5-5 to TRBJ2-2; TRBD2 is a possible D gene (6 bases). V shed 1 base and J shed 6 bases, with 10 bases lying between them. Germline loops: CDR1 SGHKS, CDR2 YYEKEE (reference sequence). There are 14 residues in the CDR3. The CDR3 DNA follows: TGTGCCAGCAGCTTGCCGACTAGTTCCGGGGAGCTGTTTTTT. This encodes CASSLPTSSGELFF.

This chain joins TRBV6-2 or TRBV6-3 and TRBJ1-2, with TRBD1 matching over 7 bases. CDR1 and CDR2 from the germline V gene are MNHEY and SVGEGT. This CDR3 comprises 14 residues. Trimming took 8 bases from V and 8 from J; bases not matched to a gene: 14. The CDR3 protein is CASCRDSLQTGYTF. The CDR3 bases are TGTGCCAGCTGCCGGGACAGCCTCCAGACGGGCTACACCTTC.